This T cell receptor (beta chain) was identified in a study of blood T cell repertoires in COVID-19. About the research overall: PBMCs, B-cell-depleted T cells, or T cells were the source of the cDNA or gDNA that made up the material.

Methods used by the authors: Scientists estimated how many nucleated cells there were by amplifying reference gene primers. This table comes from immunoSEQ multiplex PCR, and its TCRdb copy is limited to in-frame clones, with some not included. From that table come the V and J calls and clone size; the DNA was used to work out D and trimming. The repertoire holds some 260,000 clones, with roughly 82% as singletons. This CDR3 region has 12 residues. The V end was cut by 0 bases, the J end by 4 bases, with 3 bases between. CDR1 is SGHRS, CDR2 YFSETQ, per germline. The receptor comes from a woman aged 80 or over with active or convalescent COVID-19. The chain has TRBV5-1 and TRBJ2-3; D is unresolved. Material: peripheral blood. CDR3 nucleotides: TGCGCCAGCAGCTTGGAGCCAGATACGCAGTATTTT. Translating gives CASSLEPDTQYF.